This TCR beta chain was identified during a study of blood T cells in healthy people across ages. Study findings and constraints: A conclusive naive versus antigen-experienced comparison was prevented by the unsorted PBMCs. Investigators treated diversity estimates from one million T cells as underestimates.

The V end was cut by 1 base, the J end by 3 bases, with 10 bases between. Germline CDR1 reads DFQATT; CDR2 reads SNEGSKA (reference sequence). CDR3 length: 14 residues. In the case of this clonotype: Its antigen is unidentified.

PCR was performed a second time for about 7 to 12 cycles using a sample-barcoded 5' primer and a J-beta primer mix. TCRdb re-analysed the 5' RACE reads in MiXCR, keeping a single row per CDR3 protein. The sample includes around 1.7 million distinct CDR3 sequences, roughly 28% of them seen just once. The receptor was derived from a woman aged 25 to 45 in good health. The V and J genes are TRBV20-1 and TRBJ1-5; D uncertain. Sequencing input: blood. This CDR3 is CSARGAGINQPQHF. CDR3 nucleotide sequence: TGCAGTGCTAGAGGTGCCGGGATCAATCAGCCCCAGCATTTT.